This TCR beta chain was identified in a study of T cells in pancreatic ductal adenocarcinoma. Surgery without prior neoadjuvant therapy was the treatment of the selected pancreatic ductal adenocarcinoma patients. In regard to this clone: Its antigen is not identified.

TCRdb keeps only in-frame clones here, not all; method: immunoSEQ multiplex PCR. The sample includes over 85,000 clones, 90% to 95% of them seen just once. Findings and limits, study-wide: Mean clonality was approximately 0.1 in tumors and around 0.065 in blood, not significantly different. This surgical cohort overrepresents the minority presenting with early-stage disease. Compared with tumor, blood showed more total productive templates and about 8-fold more clonotypes.

The CDR3 has 14 amino acids. Germline assignment: CDR1 SGHAT and CDR2 FQDESV (reference sequence). V shed 5 bases, J shed 8 bases, and the junction held 6 bases outside the gene matches. This sequence originates from a human donor with pancreatic ductal adenocarcinoma. This chain joins TRBV11-1 and TRBJ1-4; 9 bases agree with TRBD1. Sequencing input: PBMCs. The CDR3 region is CASSRDRDGEKLFF. DNA for the CDR3: TGTGCCAGCAGCCGGGACAGGGATGGCGAAAAACTGTTTTTT.